Below, 24 T cell receptor beta chains from the same sample are listed, as sequenced in a study of PD-L1 blockade in urothelial cancer. Assay used: immunoSEQ multiplex PCR; TCRdb lists only in-frame clones, some missing. The sample contains tens of thousands of clones, over 90% of which appear only once. Source: PBMCs, taken around atezolizumab (anti-PD-L1) treatment. The receptors come from a man aged 60 to 75 with urothelial cancer.

This rearrangement joins TRBV28 to TRBJ2-3, with 9 nucleotides matching TRBD1. The CDR3 totals 20 residues. Losses at the gene ends were 5 bases for V and 2 bases for J; bases not matched to a gene: 20. From germline, CDR1 is MDHEN and CDR2 SYDVKM. Written as DNA, the CDR3 is TGTGCCAGCAGTAAATTTAGGGGGGTTGGGACAGGGACCTTCACAGATACGCAGTATTTT. This codes for CASSKFRGVGTGTFTDTQYF.

This clone was seen a single time. The chain employs TRBV5-1 and TRBJ1-2, with 8 bases matching TRBD1. Germline V CDR1 and CDR2: SGHRS, YFSETQ. Trimming cost V 1 base and J 2 bases; bases outside gene matches: 10. The CDR3 is 17 residues long. The CDR3 region is CASSLPGGQGTNYGYTF. CDR3 bases: TGCGCCAGCAGCTTGCCCGGCGGACAGGGAACCAACTATGGCTACACCTTC. Full variable domain (missing parts from reference TRBV5-1 and TRBJ1-2): KAGVTQTPRYLIKTRGQQVTLSCSPISGHRSVSWYQQTPGQGLQFLFEYFSETQRNKGNFPGRFSGRQFSNSRSEMNVSTLELGDSALYLCASSLPGGQGTNYGYTFGSGTRLTVV.

The DNA for the CDR3 is TGTGCCAGCAGATGGGACCCTACCGGGGGAGATACGCAGTATTTT. Its translation: CASRWDPTGGDTQYF. The rearrangement uses TRBV6-6 and TRBJ2-3, with a tentative D call TRBD2 (6 bases). Trimming pared 6 bases from V and 5 bases from J, leaving 18 bases between. Per the germline V gene, CDR1 is MNHNY and CDR2 is SVGAGI (reference sequence). The CDR3 runs 15 residues.

The chain links TRBV5-1 to TRBJ1-1, with 7 nucleotides matching TRBD1. J was trimmed by 2 bases and V by 3 bases; bases with no gene match: 7. This CDR3 region has 15 residues. CDR1 and CDR2 from the germline V gene are SGHRS and YFSETQ. DNA of the CDR3: TGCGCCAGCAGCTCAACCGGGACAGACAACACTGAAGCTTTCTTT. Encoded protein: CASSSTGTDNTEAFF.

The chain couples TRBV30 to TRBJ2-7, with D perhaps matching TRBD2 (6 bases). The germline gives CDR1 GTSNPN, CDR2 SVGIG (reference sequence). The CDR3 length is 14 residues. Trimming took 1 base from V and 2 from J, leaving 12 bases between them. CDR3 sequence reads: CAWSAIGSTYEQYF. For the CDR3, the DNA is TGTGCCTGGAGTGCGATCGGGAGCACCTACGAGCAGTACTTC. The whole variable domain, remainder taken from reference TRBV30 and TRBJ2-7, is SQTIHQWPATLVQPVGSPLSLECTVEGTSNPNLYWYRQAAGRGLQLLFYSVGIGQISSEVPQNLSASRPQDRQFILSSKKLLLSDSGFYLCAWSAIGSTYEQYFGPGTRLTVT.

The CDR3 here is CAWSGERGATQYF. CDR3 in DNA: TGTGCCTGGAGTGGTGAGCGGGGAGCTACGCAGTATTTT. This sequence joins TRBV30 and TRBJ2-3; 7 positions agree with TRBD2. The length of the CDR3 is 13 residues. The ends lost 1 base at V and 8 bases at J; junction bases unmatched: 6. The germline gives CDR1 GTSNPN, CDR2 SVGIG (reference sequence).

This chain joins TRBV2 and TRBJ1-4; possible D gene TRBD1, 6 bases. The CDR3 covers 13 residues. V was shortened by 7 bases and J by 5 bases, with 11 bases between the two germline ends. CDR1 and CDR2 (germline): SNHLY, FYNNEI. The CDR3 DNA reads as TGTGCCAGCAACAGGGAAGCAAATGAAAAACTGTTTTTT. Protein: CASNREANEKLFF.

V and J are TRBV18 and TRBJ2-7, with a weak D call TRBD1 (5 bases). The CDR3 has 13 residues. The germline gives CDR1 KGHSH, CDR2 LQKENI. V was shortened by 6 bases and J by 4 bases, with 13 bases between the two germline ends. As DNA, the CDR3 is TGTGCCAGCTCTGAAAATCAGGGTTACGAGCAGTACTTC. This translates into CASSENQGYEQYF.

The rearrangement joins TRBV14 to TRBJ1-6, with 10 bases matching TRBD1. V lost 4 bases, J lost 7 bases, and 1 base stayed unmatched. This CDR3 is built from 14 residues. CDR1 and CDR2 from the germline V gene are SGHDN and FVKESK. As DNA, the CDR3 is TGTGCCAGCAGCCTGGGACAGGGGAATTCACCCCTCCACTTT. Its protein product is CASSLGQGNSPLHF.

The sample holds a few counts of this clone. The rearrangement links TRBV6-5 to TRBJ1-2; D is ambiguous. The CDR3 has 11 residues. Looked up from germline, CDR1 is MNHEY and CDR2 is SVGAGI. The ends were cut back, 6 bases at V and 8 bases at J, with 10 bases in the middle. The CDR3: CASRTYSGYTF. In DNA form, the CDR3 reads TGTGCCAGCAGAACCTACTCCGGCTACACCTTC.

The CDR3 bases are TGTGCCAGCAGTGATGGACAGGGGGCTACTGAAGCTTTCTTT. The encoded protein is CASSDGQGATEAFF. The rearrangement links TRBV6-1 to TRBJ1-1; 11 nucleotides line up with TRBD1. Per germline, CDR1 MNHNS and CDR2 SASEGT. V shed 3 bases and J 5 bases; nucleotides not matched to a gene: 2. This CDR3 contains 14 residues.

The chain carries TRBV6-5 and TRBJ2-3; maybe TRBD1 (6 bases). There are 14 residues in the CDR3. The germline gives CDR1 MNHEY, CDR2 SVGAGI. Between the trimmed V and J ends, which lost 2 bases and 5 bases, there was a span of 11 bases. In DNA form, the CDR3 reads TGTGCCAGCAGTTACCTCGACAGGAAAGATACGCAGTATTTT. Encoded protein: CASSYLDRKDTQYF.

This clone has more than one count but fewer than ten. The chain recombines TRBV5-6 with TRBJ1-1; D remains unclear. Germline lookup yields CDR1 SGHDT and CDR2 YYEEEE. The V and J ends lost 1 base and 1 base respectively, with 17 bases between them. This CDR3 spans 17 amino acids. The CDR3 DNA reads as TGTGCCAGCAGCTTGTTTGGTTCAGGTACACCGAACACTGAAGCTTTCTTT. Amino acids: CASSLFGSGTPNTEAFF.

J is TRBJ1-2 and V is TRBV28, with D perhaps TRBD1 (6 bases). Germline-derived CDR1 and CDR2 are MDHEN and SYDVKM. This CDR3 is built from 12 residues. The V end was cut by 11 bases, the J end by 4 bases, with 14 bases between. CDR3: CAEQGDAYGYTF. Written as DNA, the CDR3 is TGTGCCGAACAGGGAGACGCCTATGGCTACACCTTC.

This chain connects TRBV4-3 to TRBJ1-1; tentatively, D is TRBD1 (6 bases). Trimming shortened V by 3 bases and J by 1 base, and 12 bases separated the two germline ends. This CDR3 has 15 amino acids. Germline assignment: CDR1 LGHNA and CDR2 YSLEER. Here the CDR3 reads CASSQEWTANTEAFF. The CDR3 DNA sequence: TGCGCCAGCAGCCAGGAGTGGACAGCGAACACTGAAGCTTTCTTT.

The chain employs TRBV20-1 and TRBJ2-5; no firm D call. CDR3 length: 8 amino acids. From germline, CDR1 is DFQATT and CDR2 SNEGSKA (reference sequence). Trimming left V 8 bases short and J 9 bases short, with 7 bases between. CDR3 coding DNA: TGCAGTCCAGATCCCCAGTACTTC. Translation gives CSPDPQYF.

V gene TRBV28 combines with J gene TRBJ1-4, with 7 positions matching TRBD1. Trimming at V came to 2 bases and at J to 4 bases, leaving 4 bases not matched to a gene. Germline values: CDR1 MDHEN, CDR2 SYDVKM. The CDR3 is made up of 15 amino acids. CDR3 DNA: TGTGCCAGCAGTTTAGTCGACAGGGTTAATGAAAAACTGTTTTTT. Translation gives CASSLVDRVNEKLFF. Combining the CDR3 with reference TRBV28 and TRBJ1-4 gives the whole variable domain DVKVTQSSRYLVKRTGEKVFLECVQDMDHENMFWYRQDPGLGLRLIYFSYDVKMKEKGDIPEGYSVSREKKERFSLILESASTNQTSMYLCASSLVDRVNEKLFFGSGTQLSVL.

V usage is TRBV6-4 and J usage is TRBJ2-1, with 12 bases aligning to TRBD2. The length of the CDR3 is 16 residues. Germline CDR1 MRHNA, CDR2 SNTAGT. V was clipped by 6 bases and J by 5 bases; unmatched bases: 8. The CDR3 loop reads CASRELAGGSHNEQFF. The CDR3 DNA follows: TGTGCCAGCAGGGAACTAGCGGGGGGTTCCCACAATGAGCAGTTCTTC.

This rearrangement joins TRBV15 to TRBJ1-1; TRBD1 might be the D (5 bases). This CDR3 is built from 15 residues. Germline CDR1 and CDR2: LNHNV and YYDKDF (reference sequence). V was pared by 0 bases and J by 3 bases, with 11 bases between. CDR3 sequence (DNA): TGTGCCACCAGCAGAGATCTTGGCAGGGACACTGAAGCTTTCTTT. As protein: CATSRDLGRDTEAFF.

The chain has TRBV7-2 and TRBJ2-1; 14 bases agree with TRBD2. Germline CDR1 and CDR2: SGHTA and FQGNSA. With V trimmed by 6 bases and J by 9 bases, 10 bases remained unmatched. This CDR3 has 16 residues. For the CDR3, the DNA is TGTGCCAGCAGTATTGGGACTAGCGGGAGCGGGACTGAGCAGTTCTTC. The encoded protein is CASSIGTSGSGTEQFF.

This clone was observed a few times. V is TRBV25-1 and J is TRBJ1-2; D is perhaps TRBD1 (5 bases). CDR1 is MGHDK, CDR2 SYGVNS, per germline. The CDR3 runs to 11 residues. V was shortened by 4 bases and J by 6 bases, with 6 bases between the two germline ends. CDR3 sequence reads: CASSGGHGYTF. CDR3 nucleotide sequence: TGTGCCAGCAGTGGGGGCCATGGCTACACCTTC.

J is TRBJ2-3 and V is TRBV9; TRBD2 agrees at 7 bases. This CDR3 spans 16 amino acids. Trimming cost V 0 bases and J 5 bases; bases outside gene matches: 9. CDR1 and CDR2 from the germline V gene are SGDLS and YYNGEE. The CDR3, as DNA: TGTGCCAGCAGCGTAGCTGGGGGAGGGCTGGGAGATACGCAGTATTTT. Encoded protein: CASSVAGGGLGDTQYF.

This clone was detected only once. The chain carries TRBV11-2 and TRBJ2-1; tentative D call: TRBD1 (6 bases). The CDR3 has 14 residues. Germline V lookup: CDR1 SGHAT, CDR2 FQNNGV. Deletions cut 5 bases from V and 4 bases from J, with 12 bases between. The chain's CDR3 is CASSVRGRYNEQFF. CDR3 DNA: TGTGCCAGCAGCGTAAGGGGGAGATACAATGAGCAGTTCTTC.

This chain links TRBV28 with TRBJ1-1; 7 bases align to TRBD1. This CDR3 has 14 amino acids. Germline values: CDR1 MDHEN, CDR2 SYDVKM. Trimming took 2 bases from V and 4 from J; bases not matched to a gene: 4. The CDR3 spells CASSLGRGSTEAFF. In DNA form, the CDR3 reads TGTGCCAGCAGTTTAGGCAGGGGGTCCACTGAAGCTTTCTTT.